These 13 T cell receptor beta chains were all obtained from the same sample, sequenced in a study of response to subunit inactivated influenza vaccine. TCRdb called the RT-PCR reads again in MiXCR, with one record for every CDR3 protein. Among about 570,000 distinct CDR3 sequences listed, roughly 12% were seen once. These same data were also listed under a study on T cells expressing NK-cell markers. As that report states: What made the TCR beta cDNA was 5'RACE template switching with UMIs.

Material: PBMCs from blood, obtained on the day of vaccination. These TCRs come from a man between 45 and 60 years old who received an inactivated influenza vaccine.

This clonotype was detected only a few times. The rearrangement joins TRBV19 to TRBJ2-3, with TRBD1 matching 7 bases. This CDR3 region has 13 residues. CDR1 is LNHDA and CDR2 is SQIVND in the germline V gene (reference sequence). V lost 6 bases, J lost 3 bases, and 3 bases stayed unmatched. The CDR3 nucleotides are TGTGCCAGTAGAGGACAGGCAACAGATACGCAGTATTTT. This sequence encodes CASRGQATDTQYF. The full variable domain, its missing parts supplied by reference TRBV19 and TRBJ2-3, is DGGITQSPKYLFRKEGQNVTLSCEQNLNHDAMYWYRQDPGQGLRLIYYSQIVNDFQKGDIAEGYSVSREKKESFPLTVTSAQKNPTAFYLCASRGQATDTQYFGPGTRLTVL.

This clonotype was observed many times. This chain links TRBV29-1 with TRBJ2-3; D ambiguous. Trimming removed 6 bases at V and 1 base at J, with 8 bases between. CDR1 is SQVTM, CDR2 ANQGSEA, per germline. The CDR3 runs 12 residues. The CDR3 is CSVGSGTDTQYF. In DNA form, the CDR3 reads TGCAGCGTGGGGTCGGGCACAGATACGCAGTATTTT.

This clonotype was detected only a few times. The chain is built from TRBV14 and TRBJ2-2; D unclear. The CDR3 length is 12 residues. V was trimmed by 1 base and J by 9 bases, leaving 6 bases between them. Germline loops: CDR1 SGHDN, CDR2 FVKESK. The CDR3 loop reads CASSQGSWELFF. The CDR3 bases are TGTGCCAGCAGCCAAGGGTCCTGGGAGCTGTTTTTT.

This clonotype was detected ten times or more. For the CDR3, the DNA is TGCAGTGCTAGTAGGACAGGGGACTTCCAAGAGACCCAGTACTTC. It translates to CSASRTGDFQETQYF. This chain joins TRBV20-1 and TRBJ2-5; 9 bases are a match to TRBD1. Trimming cost V 3 bases and J 1 base; bases outside gene matches: 6. Germline CDR1 and CDR2: DFQATT and SNEGSKA (reference sequence). This CDR3 contains 15 residues.

At least ten counts were recorded for this clonotype. The chain uses TRBV20-1 and TRBJ2-2; TRBD2 matches 14 bases. The CDR3 is made up of 14 amino acids. The trim removed 5 bases at V and 5 bases at J, leaving 1 base unmatched. The germline V gene has CDR1 DFQATT and CDR2 SNEGSKA (reference sequence). CDR3 loop: CSARLAGGTGELFF. CDR3 DNA: TGCAGTGCTCGACTAGCGGGAGGGACCGGGGAGCTGTTTTTT.

This clonotype has a count of ten or more. The chain carries TRBV25-1 and TRBJ2-1, with 7 bases fitting TRBD2. V lost 6 bases to trimming and J lost 7 bases; unmatched junction nucleotides: 9. Germline V CDR1 and CDR2: MGHDK, SYGVNS. The CDR3 sequence is 14 residues long. The CDR3 loop is CASSPSGGGNEQFF. In nucleotides, the CDR3 is TGTGCCAGCAGCCCTAGTGGCGGGGGAAATGAGCAGTTCTTC.

The chain recombines TRBV28 with TRBJ2-7, with D possibly TRBD2 on 6 matching bases. CDR1 MDHEN and CDR2 SYDVKM come from the germline V gene. Deletions cut 3 bases from V and 2 bases from J, with 14 bases between. The CDR3 runs 15 residues. The chain's CDR3 is CASSFGLSGAYEQYF. The CDR3 DNA reads as TGTGCCAGCAGTTTTGGGTTATCGGGGGCCTACGAGCAGTACTTC.

The table lists this clonotype with many counts. J is TRBJ2-2 and V is TRBV12-3 or TRBV12-4; D tentatively reads TRBD1 or TRBD2 (5 bases each). V was pared by 11 bases and J by 1 base, with 5 bases between. The CDR3 covers 11 residues. Here the CDR3 DNA reads TGTGCCGGGGGGAACACCGGGGAGCTGTTTTTT. This gives the protein CAGGNTGELFF.

This clonotype has just a few counts. The rearrangement links TRBV5-6 to TRBJ2-7; TRBD2 is a possible D gene (7 bases). Trimming stripped 2 bases from V and 2 bases from J, with 14 bases between. The length of the CDR3 is 15 residues. CDR1 SGHDT and CDR2 YYEEEE come from the germline V gene. CDR3: CASSFAGGGPYEQYF. CDR3 bases: TGTGCCAGCAGCTTTGCTGGGGGGGGGCCCTACGAGCAGTACTTC.

The chain is built from TRBV15 and TRBJ2-3, with D hard to call. The CDR3 has 15 residues. Germline V lookup: CDR1 LNHNV, CDR2 YYDKDF (reference sequence). V was clipped by 3 bases and J by 1 base, with 11 bases between them. The CDR3 region is CATSRGALGTDTQYF. In nucleotides, the CDR3 is TGTGCCACCAGCAGGGGTGCGTTGGGCACAGATACGCAGTATTTT.

J is TRBJ2-1 and V is TRBV4-2; 8 nucleotides line up with TRBD2. Looked up from germline, CDR1 is LGHNA and CDR2 is YNFKEQ. Germline trimming cut 3 bases from V and 0 bases from J; bases unmatched to any gene: 10. This CDR3 contains 18 residues. The CDR3 here is CASSHPLAGSSSYNEQFF. CDR3 bases: TGTGCCAGCAGCCACCCTTTAGCGGGGTCCAGCTCCTACAATGAGCAGTTCTTC.

This clonotype was recorded a few times. Possible read error: a much larger clone is one base away. CDR3 region: CASSSQGPGANVLTF. The CDR3 DNA sequence: TGTGCCAGCAGCTCACAGGGTCCTGGGGCCAACGTCCTGACTTTC. The chain couples TRBV5-6 to TRBJ2-6, with D perhaps matching TRBD1 (6 bases). V lost 3 bases, J lost 2 bases, and 9 bases lay in between. Germline CDR1 and CDR2: SGHDT and YYEEEE. This CDR3 contains 15 residues.

V usage is TRBV5-5 and J usage is TRBJ1-5, with 7 nucleotides matching TRBD1. Germline V gene data show CDR1 as SGHKS and CDR2 as YYEKEE (reference sequence). Trimming cost V 5 bases and J 0 bases; bases outside gene matches: 11. The CDR3 loop spans 17 amino acids. In nucleotides, the CDR3 is TGTGCCAGCAGGCCCGGGACAGCCATCTATAGCAATCAGCCCCAGCATTTT. This translates into CASRPGTAIYSNQPQHF. Based on the CDR3 plus reference TRBV5-5 and TRBJ1-5, the full variable domain is DAGVTQSPTHLIKTRGQQVTLRCSPISGHKSVSWYQQVLGQGPQFIFQYYEKEERGRGNFPDRFSARQFPNYSSELNVNALLLGDSALYLCASRPGTAIYSNQPQHFGDGTRLSIL.